Listed below are T cell receptor beta chains from one sample, sequenced in a study of PD-L1 blockade in urothelial cancer. The protocol was immunoSEQ multiplex PCR, while the TCRdb copy is restricted to in-frame clones and leaves out a portion. The sample records about 76,000 clones, approximately 89% being singletons. The sample in question was PBMCs, obtained around atezolizumab (anti-PD-L1) treatment. The receptors derive from a woman older than 75 with urothelial cancer. Both conserved end residues are part of each CDR3. The D gene is left open where the match is weak. Size is omitted from some rows. Given values are once, few, many or a class for expanded clones.

>TRBJ2-1|.|TRBV27|.
TGTGCCAGCAGAAATAGCGGCTCCACCTTCCTTGAGCAGTTCTTC
CASRNSGSTFLEQFF
>TRBJ2-7|.|TRBV6-1|.
TGTGCCAGCACCCCCAGCGTCTACGAGCAGTACTTC
CASTPSVYEQYF
>TRBJ1-2|.|TRBV28|TRBD1
TGTGCCAGCACCTCCCGGGACAGGGCTTATGGCTACACCTTC
CASTSRDRAYGYTF
>TRBJ2-1|.|TRBV7-9|TRBD2
TGTGCCAGCAGCTTAGTCCGAGGACTAGCAGGTGAGCAGTTCTTC
CASSLVRGLAGEQFF
>TRBJ2-2|.|TRBV19|TRBD2
TGTGCCAGTAGTTGGGGACTAGCGGGCCCCGGGGAGCTGTTTTTT
CASSWGLAGPGELFF
>TRBJ2-3|.|TRBV5-4|.
TGTGCCAGCAGCCCCGGGACTCGCACAGATACGCAGTATTTT
CASSPGTRTDTQYF
>TRBJ1-4|.|TRBV10-3|.
TGTGCCGGGTCCGGGGGGGCAAATGAAAAACTGTTTTTT
CAGSGGANEKLFF
>TRBJ2-3|once|TRBV29-1|.
TGCAGCGTTGAGAGGCGGATGCCAGGAGGTGAAACAGATACGCAGTATTTT
CSVERRMPGGETDTQYF
>TRBJ2-7|.|TRBV7-6|TRBD1
TGTGCCAGCAGCACGGGACAGAGCTCCTACGAGCAGTACTTC
CASSTGQSSYEQYF
>TRBJ2-7|.|TRBV6-1|.
TGTGCCAGCAGTGCTAGACGGCCGACCTACGAGCAGTACTTC
CASSARRPTYEQYF
>TRBJ2-5|.|TRBV6-1|.
TGTGCCAGCAGTAAAAACCCCAGGGGTGGGGAGACCCAGTACTTC
CASSKNPRGGETQYF
>TRBJ2-1|.|TRBV15|TRBD2
TGTGCCACCACGGGACTAGCGGAGAGCTACAATGAGCAGTTCTTC
CATTGLAESYNEQFF
>TRBJ1-2|.|TRBV18|.
TGTGCCAGCTCGCCGGACAGAGTATACGGCTACACCTTC
CASSPDRVYGYTF
>TRBJ1-2|few|TRBV6-1|TRBD1
TGTGCCAGCAGGCCGGGACAGTCTCCCTATGGCTACACCTTC
CASRPGQSPYGYTF
>TRBJ1-2|once|TRBV19|.
TGTGCCAGTAGTACTACCGCTAGGACTAACTATGGCTACACCTTC
CASSTTARTNYGYTF
>TRBJ2-2|once|TRBV25-1|TRBD1
TGTGCCAGCAGGGGACAGGGGGCCACCGGGGAGCTGTTTTTT
CASRGQGATGELFF
>TRBJ2-5|.|TRBV7-8|.
TGTGCCAGCAGCTTAAATTCTGTGGGAGCGGAGACCCAGTACTTC
CASSLNSVGAETQYF
>TRBJ2-1|.|TRBV5-1|.
TGCGCCAGCAGCTTGGGGGGCCTGGGCTCCTACAATGAGCAGTTCTTC
CASSLGGLGSYNEQFF